These 15 T cell receptor beta chains were sequenced from one sample in a study of CD8 T cells in ankylosing spondylitis. MiXCR was run by TCRdb on the 5' RACE reads, yielding one entry per CDR3 protein. The top ten clones hold 35% to 45% of a sample with some 30,000 distinct CDR3 sequences, 12% to 15% of them seen once. Sequenced: blood. Receptors were obtained from a male donor with ankylosing spondylitis or in good health (not recorded which).

This clonotype has only a few counts. The gene calls are TRBV5-1 and TRBJ1-1, with 9 bases that match TRBD1. Germline V lookup: CDR1 SGHRS, CDR2 YFSETQ. With 0 bases clipped from V and 2 bases from J, the junction kept 5 bases outside the gene matches. There are 16 residues in the CDR3. DNA of the CDR3: TGCGCCAGCAGCTTGGCTACAGGGGGCAGCAACACTGAAGCTTTCTTT. It yields the protein CASSLATGGSNTEAFF.

This clonotype was found a few times. This chain joins TRBV28 and TRBJ1-2; the D is unclear. Germline assignment: CDR1 MDHEN and CDR2 SYDVKM. The CDR3 consists of 15 residues. The V gene lost 6 bases and the J gene lost 2 bases, with 16 bases spanning the gap. The CDR3 nucleotides are TGTGCCAGCAGGACCCATCGGGGTACGAACTATGGCTACACCTTC. Translating it yields CASRTHRGTNYGYTF.

This clonotype was counted between two and nine times. J is TRBJ2-2 and V is TRBV20-1; 7 bases are shared with TRBD1. From germline, CDR1 is DFQATT and CDR2 SNEGSKA (reference sequence). The CDR3 consists of 13 residues. V lost 6 bases, J lost 5 bases, and 6 bases stayed unmatched. The CDR3 DNA reads TGCAGTGCGGAACAGGGGTGGACCGGGGAGCTGTTTTTT. This sequence encodes CSAEQGWTGELFF.

V is TRBV4-3 and J is TRBJ2-3; D gene ambiguous. The CDR3 runs to 17 residues. CDR1 and CDR2 from the germline V gene are LGHNA and YSLEER. The V end was cut by 0 bases, the J end by 3 bases, with 16 bases between. In DNA, the CDR3 is TGCGCCAGCAGCCAAGAGGTTAGAGTTCGCTCTACAGATACGCAGTATTTT. This translates into CASSQEVRVRSTDTQYF.

CDR3 sequence reads: CSARTSGRANEQFF. The CDR3 DNA sequence: TGCAGTGCGCGGACTAGCGGGAGGGCCAATGAGCAGTTCTTC. The chain recombines TRBV20-1 with TRBJ2-1; 15 bases agree with TRBD2. Per germline, CDR1 DFQATT and CDR2 SNEGSKA (reference sequence). CDR3 length equals 14 residues. The V and J ends lost 6 bases and 6 bases, in that order; junction bases with no gene match: 3.

This clonotype was detected many times. This chain uses TRBV7-9 with TRBJ2-4; the D call may be TRBD1 or TRBD2 (7 bases each). Looked up from germline, CDR1 is SEHNR and CDR2 is FQNEAQ (reference sequence). The CDR3 spans 15 residues. V gave up 5 bases and J gave up 0 bases, with 11 bases separating them. CDR3 residues: CASSLRGGAKNIQYF. CDR3 DNA: TGTGCCAGCAGCCTCAGGGGGGGAGCCAAAAACATTCAGTACTTC.

The chain combines TRBV29-1 with TRBJ1-1, with 7 bases lining up with TRBD1. The length of the CDR3 is 12 residues. Germline CDR1 and CDR2: SQVTM and ANQGSEA. Germline trimming cut 8 bases from V and 3 bases from J; bases unmatched to any gene: 6. The CDR3: CSTRQGDTEAFF. In nucleotides, the CDR3 is TGCAGCACGAGACAGGGAGACACTGAAGCTTTCTTT.

This clonotype was counted between two and nine times. The gene calls are TRBV4-1 and TRBJ2-7, with a weak D call TRBD1 (6 bases). The V end was cut by 3 bases, the J end by 1 base, with 10 bases between. Germline V gene sequence: CDR1 MGHRA, CDR2 YSYEKL. The CDR3 has 14 amino acids. CDR3 residues: CASSQVTGSYEQYF. In DNA, the CDR3 is TGCGCCAGCAGCCAGGTCACAGGGTCCTACGAGCAGTACTTC.

This clonotype showed up just a few times. The V call is TRBV28, the J call TRBJ1-1; D is uncertain. The CDR3 totals 14 residues. V was cut by 1 base and J by 0 bases, with 6 bases left in between. Germline V gene sequence: CDR1 MDHEN, CDR2 SYDVKM. CDR3 loop: CASSLSSMNTEAFF. Here the CDR3 DNA reads TGTGCCAGCAGTTTATCATCGATGAACACTGAAGCTTTCTTT.

This chain links TRBV5-1 with TRBJ2-2; 7 nucleotides agree with TRBD1. Trimming at V came to 5 bases and at J to 3 bases, leaving 4 bases not matched to a gene. The CDR3 extends over 14 amino acids. CDR1 is SGHRS, CDR2 YFSETQ, per germline. In nucleotides, the CDR3 is TGCGCCAGCAGAAGACAGGGTGACACCGGGGAGCTGTTTTTT. This translates into CASRRQGDTGELFF.

This clonotype was observed a handful of times. The chain joins TRBV5-5 to TRBJ2-3, with D tentatively TRBD2 (6 bases). Trimming took 4 bases from V and 4 from J, leaving 16 bases between them. Germline CDR1 reads SGHKS; CDR2 reads YYEKEE (reference sequence). The CDR3 sequence is 15 residues long. The CDR3 reads CASSMLGLSADTQYF. The DNA for the CDR3 is TGTGCCAGCAGCATGTTGGGACTGAGTGCAGATACGCAGTATTTT.

The V and J genes are TRBV29-1 and TRBJ2-1; perhaps TRBD2 as D (6 bases). This CDR3 is built from 13 residues. Germline V gene lookup returns CDR1 SQVTM and CDR2 ANQGSEA. The V end lost 6 bases, the J end lost 6 bases, and 15 bases lay between the germline ends. For the CDR3, the DNA is TGCAGCGTCCAGGGTCTAGCGCGCAATGAGCAGTTCTTC. This gives the protein CSVQGLARNEQFF.

This chain joins TRBV29-1 and TRBJ1-1; unclear D gene. CDR1 and CDR2 (germline): SQVTM, ANQGSEA. The CDR3 is made up of 10 amino acids. V was trimmed by 7 bases and J by 9 bases, leaving 12 bases between them. The CDR3 DNA reads as TGCAGCGCCCTCGATTTTAAAGCTTTCTTT. It yields the protein CSALDFKAFF.

Ten or more counts support this clonotype. This chain connects TRBV20-1 to TRBJ2-3; 7 positions match TRBD1. Looked up from germline, CDR1 is DFQATT and CDR2 is SNEGSKA (reference sequence). J lost 0 bases, V lost 6 bases, and 21 bases had no gene match. The CDR3 sequence is 19 residues long. CDR3 loop: CSAGEEKGAYFSSTDTQYF. In nucleotides, the CDR3 is TGCAGTGCGGGCGAGGAAAAGGGGGCCTACTTCTCTAGCACAGATACGCAGTATTTT.

The chain carries TRBV29-1 and TRBJ1-1, with TRBD1 matching 7 bases. The CDR3 sequence is 14 residues long. V gave up 6 bases and J gave up 0 bases; unmatched junction bases: 7. CDR1 and CDR2 (germline): SQVTM, ANQGSEA. The CDR3 spells CSVRQGGMNTEAFF. The CDR3, as DNA: TGCAGCGTGAGGCAGGGGGGTATGAACACTGAAGCTTTCTTT.